This T cell receptor beta chain was identified in a study of control samples from healthy donors and cancer patients. The protocol was immunoSEQ multiplex PCR, while the TCRdb copy is restricted to in-frame clones and leaves out a portion. The data show about 220,000 clones, 85% to 95% seen once. Deletions cut 9 bases from V and 2 bases from J, with 9 bases between. Germline V CDR1 and CDR2: ENHRY, SYGVKD. The CDR3 is 12 residues long. V gene TRBV10-3 combines with J gene TRBJ2-3; no reliable D call. This clonotype was sampled from a man between 45 and 60 years old in good health. Sequenced sample: blood. CDR3 sequence (DNA): TGTGCCATGGCTACCGACACAGATACGCAGTATTTT. Its protein is CAMATDTDTQYF.